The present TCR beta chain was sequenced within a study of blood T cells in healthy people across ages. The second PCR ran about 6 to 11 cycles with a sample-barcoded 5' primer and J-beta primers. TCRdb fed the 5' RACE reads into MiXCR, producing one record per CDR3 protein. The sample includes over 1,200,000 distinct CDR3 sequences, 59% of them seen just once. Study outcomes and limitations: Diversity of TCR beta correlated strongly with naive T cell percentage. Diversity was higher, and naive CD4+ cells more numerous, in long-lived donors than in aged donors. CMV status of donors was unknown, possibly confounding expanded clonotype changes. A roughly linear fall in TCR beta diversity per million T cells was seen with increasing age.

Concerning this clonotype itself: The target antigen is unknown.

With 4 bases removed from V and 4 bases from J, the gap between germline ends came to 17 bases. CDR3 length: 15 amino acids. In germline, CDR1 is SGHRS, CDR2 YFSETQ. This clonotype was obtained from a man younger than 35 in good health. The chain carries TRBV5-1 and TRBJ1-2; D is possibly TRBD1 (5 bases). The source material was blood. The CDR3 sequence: CASSPTAGPGYGYTF. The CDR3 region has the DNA TGCGCCAGCAGCCCGACGGCAGGGCCGGGCTATGGCTACACCTTC.